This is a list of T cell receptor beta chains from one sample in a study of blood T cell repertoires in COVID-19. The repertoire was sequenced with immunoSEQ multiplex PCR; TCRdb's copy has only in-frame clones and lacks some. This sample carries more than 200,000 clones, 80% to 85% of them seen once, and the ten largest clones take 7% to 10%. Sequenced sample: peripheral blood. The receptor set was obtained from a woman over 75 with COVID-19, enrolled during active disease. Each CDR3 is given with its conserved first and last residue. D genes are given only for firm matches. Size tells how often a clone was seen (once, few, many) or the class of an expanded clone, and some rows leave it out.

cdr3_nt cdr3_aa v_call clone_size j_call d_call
TGTGCCAGCAGCTGGCCGGAGGAGTACGAGCAGTACTTC CASSWPEEYEQYF TRBV11-2 - TRBJ2-7 -
TGTGCCAGCAGCAAGACAGAGAGCCGCACAGATACGCAGTATTTT CASSKTESRTDTQYF TRBV27 - TRBJ2-3 -
TGTGCCAGCAGTTACCAAAGACTAGCAACCCCAGATACGCAGTATTTT CASSYQRLATPDTQYF TRBV6-5 - TRBJ2-3 TRBD2
TGTGCCAGCAGCCCAGGGGGGACGGTCCAAGAGACCCAGTACTTC CASSPGGTVQETQYF TRBV7-2 - TRBJ2-5 -
TGCAGCGTCTTACTTGGGACAGGGGAGAATGAGCAGTTCTTC CSVLLGTGENEQFF TRBV29-1 - TRBJ2-1 TRBD1
TGTGCCAGCAGTGTCCTCAGCGGCGCAGATACGCAGTATTTT CASSVLSGADTQYF TRBV2 - TRBJ2-3 -
TGTGCCAGCAGTTACTCGAATACCCGACAGGTTGTGAACACCGGGGAGCTGTTTTTT CASSYSNTRQVVNTGELFF TRBV6-2/TRBV6-3 few TRBJ2-2 -
TGTGCCAGTAGTGTCAGGGGAATTGAGAGGGGTTACAATGAGCAGTTCTTC CASSVRGIERGYNEQFF TRBV19 - TRBJ2-1 -
TGTGCCATCAAGGCTAGCGGGGGGGACAATGAGCAGTTCTTC CAIKASGGDNEQFF TRBV10-3 - TRBJ2-1 TRBD2
TGTGCCAGTAGTATTAGAAGTTCCGGGCAGCCCCAGCATTTT CASSIRSSGQPQHF TRBV19 - TRBJ1-5 -
TGTGCCAGCAGTGATCAGGGGTGGACTGAAGCTTTCTTT CASSDQGWTEAFF TRBV2 - TRBJ1-1 -
TGTGCCAGCAGCTTGGTAGGAGGGTTTTATGGCTACACCTTC CASSLVGGFYGYTF TRBV7-9 - TRBJ1-2 -
TGTGCCAGCAGCTCGGACGGACTGGGGTACAATGAGCAGTTCTTC CASSSDGLGYNEQFF TRBV7-8 - TRBJ2-1 -
TGTGCCAGCAGTATAGCGGGGTACTACAATGAGCAGTTCTTC CASSIAGYYNEQFF TRBV11-2 - TRBJ2-1 TRBD2
TGTGCCAGCTCACTGCTAGCGGGAGAGGAGCAGTTCTTC CASSLLAGEEQFF TRBV18 - TRBJ2-1 TRBD2
TGTGCCAGCAGCTTAAGGAGGAGCACTGAAGCTTTCTTT CASSLRRSTEAFF TRBV7-3 - TRBJ1-1 -
TGTGCCAGCAGAGGGACAGGGGTTAGTCGCTACACCTTC CASRGTGVSRYTF TRBV27 - TRBJ1-2 TRBD1
TGTGCCAGCAGCCAAGGCGGAATGAACACTGAAGCTTTCTTT CASSQGGMNTEAFF TRBV7-9 few TRBJ1-1 -
TGTGCCACCTGGCACCTGAACACTGAAGCTTTCTTT CATWHLNTEAFF TRBV6-5 once TRBJ1-1 -
TGCAGCGTTGAAGGGCAAAACTATGGCTACACCTTC CSVEGQNYGYTF TRBV29-1 - TRBJ1-2 -
TGTGCCAGCAGTCAAGATGGGTTTAACAGGGGGCGCCTCGAGCAGTACTTC CASSQDGFNRGRLEQYF TRBV7-9 - TRBJ2-7 TRBD1
TGTGCCAGCAGCTTTTTTAGACGGACTAGCGGGAGCAATGAGCAGTTCTTC CASSFFRRTSGSNEQFF TRBV5-8 - TRBJ2-1 TRBD2
TGTGCCAGCAGCGTACAGTCTACTAGCATGGAGACCCAGTACTTC CASSVQSTSMETQYF TRBV9 - TRBJ2-5 -
TGTGCCAGCAGCCGAAGGGGGAACTATGGCTACACCTTC CASSRRGNYGYTF TRBV14 - TRBJ1-2 -
TGCGCCAGCACGCTTGGCGGACTAGCGTCCGGGGGAGAGACCCAGTACTTC CASTLGGLASGGETQYF TRBV5-1 - TRBJ2-5 TRBD2
TGTGCCAGCAGTTACGCAGGGAACACTGAAGCTTTCTTT CASSYAGNTEAFF TRBV6-2/TRBV6-3 - TRBJ1-1 -
TGTGCCAGCACCCAGAGGGCGGGGGGGCAGGAGACCCAGTACTTC CASTQRAGGQETQYF TRBV7-2 - TRBJ2-5 TRBD2
TGTGCCAGCAGCTTCGACAGGACAAGAAACACCATATATTTT CASSFDRTRNTIYF TRBV5-5 - TRBJ1-3 -
TGCGCCAGCAGCACAGGAATCCTAGCGGGGCATGAGCAGTTCTTC CASSTGILAGHEQFF TRBV5-1 - TRBJ2-1 TRBD2